The clone carrying this T cell receptor (beta chain) has a count of ten or more. What it binds is not known. Trimming removed 4 bases from V and 4 bases from J; junction bases left unmatched: 7. Germline V CDR1 and CDR2: MGHRA, YSYEKL. The CDR3 sequence is 15 residues long. This sample was included in a study of T cell repertoires in cytomegalovirus infection. For the study at large: Indicated by public TCR beta signatures were CMV infection and matching HLA type.

One entry per CDR3 protein results from TCRdb running MiXCR on the reads. The sample lists approximately 550,000 distinct CDR3 sequences, more than 15% occurring once. Broader study findings: The cumulative frequency of public TCR beta families identified carriers of CMV plus the relevant HLA. Dominating the ex vivo response were HLA-C-restricted CMV-specific TCR beta clonotypes.

The clonotype was recovered from a human donor in good health (CMV status not recorded). Some clones in this sample may be carry-over from other donors' samples. V usage is TRBV4-1 and J usage is TRBJ2-1; 7 nucleotides match TRBD1. The specimen sequenced was CD8+ T cells from PBMCs. The CDR3 region has the DNA TGCGCCAGCAGCCCGACAGGGAGTGCGTACAATGAGCAGTTCTTC. As protein: CASSPTGSAYNEQFF.